Following are 5 T cell receptor beta chains from one sample sequenced in a study of blood T cells in healthy people across ages. A J-beta primer mix and a sample-barcoded 5' primer were used in a second PCR of about 7 to 12 cycles. TCRdb independently ran MiXCR on the 5' RACE reads; one entry per CDR3 protein. Seen here are around 1.1 million distinct CDR3 sequences, around two fifths observed once, and the top ten hold around 14%. The sequenced sample consisted of blood. These receptors came from a man aged 18 to 29 in good health.

The J gene is TRBJ1-2, the V gene TRBV20-1, with D uncertain. This CDR3 spans 14 amino acids. Germline V gives CDR1 DFQATT, CDR2 SNEGSKA (reference sequence). V dropped 3 bases and J dropped 8 bases, with 19 bases sitting between them. DNA of the CDR3: TGCAGTGCTAGGGCCCTCAGAGCCTCGCGGGGCTACACCTTC. This codes for CSARALRASRGYTF.

The chain links TRBV7-2 to TRBJ2-5; perhaps TRBD2 as D (6 bases). V was trimmed by 1 base and J by 4 bases, leaving 16 bases between them. The V gene's germline CDR1 is SGHTA and CDR2 FQGNSA. The CDR3 totals 16 residues. The chain's CDR3 is CASSLVLIAASETQYF. DNA of the CDR3: TGTGCCAGCAGCTTAGTTCTCATAGCGGCATCAGAGACCCAGTACTTC.

Remarks on this clonotype: One end of the junction varies from germline; a read error may be responsible. Here the CDR3 DNA reads TGCGCCAGCAACCGGGGGGGCACAGGTACGCAGTATTTT. Its translation is CASNRGGTGTQYF. The rearrangement joins TRBV5-1 to TRBJ2-3, with 8 bases that match TRBD2. CDR1 and CDR2 from the germline V gene are SGHRS and YFSETQ. The CDR3 totals 13 residues. Variable domain in full (rest from reference TRBV5-1 and TRBJ2-3): KAGVTQTPRYLIKTRGQQVTLSCSPISGHRSVSWYQQTPGQGLQFLFEYFSETQRNKGNFPGRFSGRQFSNSRSEMNVSTLELGDSALYLCASNRGGTGTQYFGPGTRLTVL.

The chain joins TRBV5-1 to TRBJ2-3, with TRBD1 identical over 9 bases. Germline CDR1 and CDR2: SGHRS and YFSETQ. The CDR3 contains 15 residues. The junction had 8 bases not matched to a gene; V was cut back by 4 bases and J by 5 bases. CDR3 sequence reads: CASSPLGQGRDTQYF. CDR3 bases: TGCGCCAGCAGCCCCCTGGGACAGGGAAGAGATACGCAGTATTTT.

This chain connects TRBV5-1 to TRBJ1-1, with TRBD1 matching 7 bases. From germline, CDR1 is SGHRS and CDR2 YFSETQ. The CDR3 has 15 residues. V lost 2 bases, J lost 1 base, and 5 bases stayed unmatched. The CDR3 nucleotides are TGCGCCAGCAGCTTTATGGGACAGCAGAACACTGAAGCTTTCTTT. Amino acid sequence: CASSFMGQQNTEAFF.